This TCR beta chain originates from a study of T cells after yellow fever vaccination. TCRdb re-called the 5' RACE reads with MiXCR, one entry per CDR3 protein. The sample includes hundreds of thousands of distinct CDR3 sequences, around a fifth of them seen just once. The source is a man younger than 35 who received the YFV17D yellow fever vaccine. This material consisted of PBMCs, taken roughly 23 days after the first yellow fever vaccination.

CDR3 sequence reads: CSVVGGDTEAFF. The CDR3 DNA is TGCAGCGTTGTAGGGGGGGACACTGAAGCTTTCTTT. This rearrangement joins TRBV29-1 to TRBJ1-1; D might be TRBD1 (6 bases). V gave up 4 bases and J gave up 3 bases, with 9 bases separating them. Germline V lookup: CDR1 SQVTM, CDR2 ANQGSEA. CDR3 length equals 12 residues.